Below, 6 T cell receptor beta chains from the same sample are listed, as sequenced in a study of spatial heterogeneity in lung cancer (dated by TCRdb to between 2018 and 2021). What the authors observed across the whole study: A correlation was observed between the number of expanded intratumoral alpha and beta TCRs and the tumor nonsynonymous mutation count.

Antigen specificity for these receptors is unknown. Libraries were prepared through 5' RACE. The run used a NextSeq 500. TCRdb cleaned the public reads at Q25 with fastp, built clones with MiXCR and kept in-frame beta chains. Each CDR3 protein appears once, grouped with its most common genes and DNA. This sample is represented by tens of thousands of distinct CDR3 sequences; less than 20% of them were singletons. The ten largest clones capture 25% to 40% of the sample. Interpreted using the paper, the time point label stands for: sample taken at primary tumor resection. The sequences come from lung tumor tissue, collected at surgery. The receptor source for this set is a female donor with early-stage non-small cell lung cancer.

In its sample, this clonotype was seen many times. The V and J genes are TRBV4-1 and TRBJ2-1; 14 bases fit TRBD2. Per germline, CDR1 MGHRA and CDR2 YSYEKL. This CDR3 comprises 18 residues. Unmatched junction bases numbered 6, after V lost 4 bases and J lost 1 base. The CDR3 loop reads CASSRGTSGSGSYNEQFF. CDR3 coding DNA: TGCGCCAGCAGCCGCGGGACTAGCGGGAGTGGGTCCTACAATGAGCAGTTCTTC.

This clonotype was observed at least ten times. The chain combines TRBV29-1 with TRBJ2-7; 7 bases match TRBD2. Looked up from germline, CDR1 is SQVTM and CDR2 is ANQGSEA. Losses at the gene ends were 7 bases for V and 0 bases for J; bases not matched to a gene: 9. This CDR3 spans 14 amino acids. The CDR3 sequence is CSAGGGTRSYEQYF. The DNA of the CDR3 is TGCAGCGCTGGGGGAGGGACCCGCTCCTACGAGCAGTACTTC.

This clonotype was observed many times. The chain joins TRBV5-1 to TRBJ2-7; TRBD2 matches 9 bases. This CDR3 has 14 amino acids. Germline loops: CDR1 SGHRS, CDR2 YFSETQ. J lost 7 bases, V lost 3 bases, and 8 bases had no gene match. CDR3 nucleotides: TGCGCCAGCAGCTCCCGCGCGGGAGGGATGGAGCAGTACTTC. It translates to CASSSRAGGMEQYF.

This chain joins TRBV3-1 and TRBJ2-1, with TRBD1 as a possible D gene (6 bases). Between the trimmed V and J ends, which lost 0 bases and 6 bases, there was a span of 18 bases. Germline CDR1 LGHDT, CDR2 YNNKEL (reference sequence). The CDR3 contains 17 residues. Here the CDR3 reads CASSQDNIGLGANEQFF. The CDR3 nucleotides read TGTGCCAGCAGCCAAGATAATATTGGTTTGGGGGCCAATGAGCAGTTCTTC.

The V call is TRBV7-9, the J call TRBJ2-7, with 7 bases aligning to TRBD2. The CDR3 has 14 residues. Trimming took 3 bases from V and 5 from J; bases not matched to a gene: 7. Germline CDR1 is SEHNR and CDR2 is FQNEAQ (reference sequence). This chain's CDR3 is CASSLGRERNEQYF. Written as DNA, the CDR3 is TGTGCCAGCAGCTTGGGGCGGGAGAGGAACGAGCAGTACTTC.

This clonotype appeared many times. This sequence joins TRBV5-1 and TRBJ2-7, with D possibly matching TRBD1 (5 bases). Germline CDR1 SGHRS, CDR2 YFSETQ. The CDR3 spans 15 residues. V dropped 0 bases and J dropped 7 bases, with 17 bases sitting between them. This chain's CDR3 is CASSLGGSSMLEQYF. The DNA for the CDR3 is TGCGCCAGCAGCTTGGGGGGCAGTTCAATGTTGGAGCAGTACTTC. Filled out from reference TRBV5-1 and TRBJ2-7, the complete variable domain reads KAGVTQTPRYLIKTRGQQVTLSCSPISGHRSVSWYQQTPGQGLQFLFEYFSETQRNKGNFPGRFSGRQFSNSRSEMNVSTLELGDSALYLCASSLGGSSMLEQYFGPGTRLTVT.